This T cell receptor beta chain was sequenced during a study of OX40 agonist ivuxolimab in advanced cancers. Concerning this clone itself: Its antigen is undetermined.

Notes on the study in general: Averaged across samples, CD8+ T cells carried more expanded clones than CD4+ did. Among the nonresponders, some also had low normalized T-cell clonal expansion. The CD4+ and CD8+ T cells in the blood had expanded clonally by week 6 at 0.1 to 3.0 mg/kg.

Using immunoSEQ multiplex PCR, the repertoire was profiled, and TCRdb retains in-frame clones only, with some absent. In the table there are around 55,000 clones, 77% of which are singletons. This CDR3 comprises 13 residues. V was cut by 4 bases and J by 3 bases, with 9 bases left in between. Germline V CDR1 and CDR2: SGHVS, FNYEAQ. The source is an adult with an advanced solid tumor such as melanoma, head and neck, liver or kidney cancer. Sequenced here: CD4+ or CD8+ T cells sorted from blood, sampled in a trial of the OX40 agonist ivuxolimab. The chain couples TRBV7-6 to TRBJ1-1, with D maybe TRBD1 (6 bases). CDR3 loop: CASSSQGYTEAFF. The CDR3 DNA reads as TGTGCCAGCAGCTCTCAGGGGTACACTGAAGCTTTCTTT. The complete variable domain, with remaining parts taken from reference TRBV7-6 and TRBJ1-1, reads GAGVSQSPRYKVTKRGQDVALRCDPISGHVSLYWYRQALGQGPEFLTYFNYEAQQDKSGLPNDRFSAERPEGSISTLTIQRTEQRDSAMYRCASSSQGYTEAFFGQGTRLTVV.